This TCR beta chain was identified during a study of beta chain features in type 1 diabetes. Every isolated RNA sample was fully reverse transcribed, so sequencing captured expressed TCRB transcripts. Sequenced by immunoSEQ multiplex PCR; TCRdb stores in-frame clones only, minus some. The profile shows a few hundred thousand clones, roughly 31% of them singletons. Only a few counts were recorded for this clone. What it recognizes is unknown. General study findings and limits: There was a moderate but significant shortening of TCRB CDR3s in all four CD4+ subsets of Type 1 diabetes patients.

CDR1 and CDR2 from the germline V gene are LNHDA and SQIVND (reference sequence). This CDR3 has 11 residues. Trimming left V 0 bases short and J 6 bases short, with 3 bases between. This TCR came from a man aged 18 to 30 in good health. This chain links TRBV19 with TRBJ2-7; D remains unclear. Input material: naive CD4+ T cells from blood. The CDR3 sequence is CASSIEGEQYF. The CDR3 nucleotides are TGTGCCAGTAGTATAGAGGGCGAGCAGTACTTC.